This T cell receptor (beta chain) emerged from a study of control samples from healthy donors and cancer patients. Profiled with immunoSEQ multiplex PCR; TCRdb holds only in-frame clones, not every one. Here the sample spans around 180,000 clones, 75% to 95% being singletons. The V and J ends lost 0 bases and 2 bases respectively, with 12 bases between them. This CDR3 has 15 amino acids. Germline CDR1 is SGHRS and CDR2 is YFSETQ. The genes are TRBV5-1 and TRBJ2-7; no firm D call. Sequenced sample: blood. The clonotype originates from a woman in her thirties or forties in good health. The CDR3 is CASSLVGSGPYEQYF. The CDR3 DNA sequence: TGCGCCAGCAGCTTGGTGGGGTCAGGACCCTACGAGCAGTACTTC.